This T cell receptor beta chain derives from a study of monozygotic twins with inflammatory bowel disease (dated by TCRdb to the late 2010s). About the investigation overall: A total of roughly 28 monozygotic twin pairs were included in the full study, comprising nine German pairs (four IBD-concordant, five IBD-discordant) and 19 IBD-discordant Danish pairs. Disease-associated traits were sought mainly through comparisons between IBD patients and their genetically identical healthy co-twins within discordant pairs. Each individual had, on average, about 151 000 unique TCRalpha sequences and 181 000 unique TCRbeta sequences available for analysis.

CDR1 and CDR2, per the germline V gene, are SGDLS and YYNGEE. Inclusive of the bounding cysteine and phenylalanine, the CDR3 is 14 residues long. No DNA accompanies this entry. As to this clonotype: Its antigen is not yet known.

Library preparation employed 5' RACE. For each TCR library, around 3,500 ng of total RNA was used. For each sample, cDNA synthesis was carried out in eight separate reactions using SMARTScribe reverse transcriptase. Unique molecular identifiers containing a 6-nucleotide sample barcode were introduced through template switching during cDNA synthesis. Two nested PCRs of around 15 and 10 cycles amplified the TCRalpha and TCRbeta cDNA, and bead purification followed each PCR. Before amplification, the cDNA was treated with uracil DNA-glycosylase and purified using the QIAquick PCR purification kit. The second PCR added Illumina TruSeq-compatible adapters along with sample-specific barcodes. TapeStation and Qubit were used to check library quality and concentration, and 5 to 6.5 ng of each library was pooled. Pooled libraries were sequenced on an Illumina HiSeq2500 single-index Rapid Run with 2 x 100 bp reads and custom sequencing primers. On the authors' methods: MiGEC version 1.2.6 was used for UMI-based consensus assembly to correct PCR and sequencing errors. MiXCR version 2.1.1 was used for V(D)J alignment, clonotype assembly and CDR3 extraction. Normalisation of gene usage, clonotype sharing and MAIT/NKT TCR abundance was achieved by analysing the top 1000, 10 000 and 20 000 clonotypes per sample. Diversity was computed as the inverse Simpson index with the vegan R package after downsampling to 27 000 UMIs. Paired Mann-Whitney U tests on discordant twin pairs were used, with Benjamini-Hochberg multiple-testing correction. After reprocessing by TCRdb, each CDR3 protein sequence is one entry, and no DNA is given. TCRdb's processing, not the authors' own work, is the source of the V and J calls. The sample table records over 150,000 distinct CDR3 sequences. 2.4% of the sample comes from the top ten.

The research as a whole found: IBD patients shared fewer clonotypes with other individuals than healthy twins did, most markedly in patients showing signs of disease activity. No single strong signal or clonotype linked to IBD turned up in the results, so the idea that one exists was not supported. A decrease in TCRbeta repertoire diversity, as measured by inverse Simpson index, was observed in IBD patients compared with their healthy co-twins. No difference in repertoire similarity was observed between concordant and discordant twins, possibly owing to limited statistical power. Because patients were on differing immunosuppressive treatments, the repertoires may have picked up extra background noise and inter-individual variability. The analysis was unable to tell apart different T cell subtypes.

An approximately 2.6 ml peripheral blood sample was drawn into PAXgene tubes per donor and stored at -80°C. Without T cell sorting, total RNA was isolated from whole blood using the PAXgene blood miRNA kit on an automated QIAcube. Peripheral blood from monozygotic twin pairs concordant or discordant for inflammatory bowel disease was subjected to deep TCRalpha and TCRbeta repertoire profiling with unique molecular barcoding. For every twin pair, smoking habits were documented, and each individual was categorised as a current, former or never smoker. Sequenced input: blood. The receptor chain draws on TRBV9 and TRBJ2-5. The receptor was isolated from a human donor with ulcerative colitis or Crohn's disease, or a healthy co-twin of an affected twin (not recorded which). The CDR3 protein sequence reads: CASSVGQDLETQYF.